Each of the 28 T cell receptor beta chains below was sequenced from the same sample in a study of T cell repertoires in cytomegalovirus infection (dated by TCRdb to the late 2010s). The run used an Illumina HiSeq 1500. The public reads were quality trimmed at Q25 with fastp and then assembled into clones with MiXCR by TCRdb, keeping productive beta chains. For every CDR3 protein sequence, its rows merge into one entry that carries the most common genes and DNA. Counted in this sample were approximately 910,000 distinct CDR3 sequences; about a third of them appeared once. Jointly, the top ten make up under 15% of the sample. Which antigens these TCRs recognize remains unknown. In light of the paper, this sample's treatment or condition label describes: in vitro stimulation with specific CMV peptide epitopes to enrich CMV-specific T cells. The source material was cultured CD8+ T cells from PBMCs, sampled from culture after CMV antigen stimulation. All receptors derive from a human donor in good health (CMV status not recorded). Some clones in this sample may be carry-over from other donors' samples.

The rearrangement uses TRBV27 and TRBJ1-1; TRBD1 matches at 9 bases. Germline CDR1 is MNHEY and CDR2 is SMNVEV (reference sequence). V was pared by 6 bases and J by 4 bases, with 6 bases of the junction left unmatched. CDR3 length: 14 residues. CDR3 residues: CASRATGGLTEAFF. The CDR3 DNA is TGTGCCAGCAGAGCTACAGGGGGCCTCACTGAAGCTTTCTTT.

The chain has TRBV7-4 and TRBJ2-5; D is possibly TRBD1 (5 bases). Trimming shortened V by 5 bases and J by 1 base, and 14 bases separated the two germline ends. The germline V gene has CDR1 SGHVT and CDR2 SQSDAQ. The CDR3 is 15 residues long. The CDR3 DNA follows: TGTGCCAGCAGCGCCTGGGGCGCTCCCCAAGAGACCCAGTACTTC. This translates into CASSAWGAPQETQYF.

The genes are TRBV7-9 and TRBJ2-4; perhaps D is TRBD1 or TRBD2 (5 bases each). Trimming pared 4 bases from V and 4 bases from J, leaving 11 bases between. Germline V gene data show CDR1 as SEHNR and CDR2 as FQNEAQ (reference sequence). This CDR3 is 14 amino acids long. CDR3 DNA: TGTGCCAGCAGCTCTCCGGGACGGAAAAACATTCAGTACTTC. Protein sequence: CASSSPGRKNIQYF.

J is TRBJ2-7 and V is TRBV4-1; no clear D. Germline assignment: CDR1 MGHRA and CDR2 YSYEKL. With 0 bases removed from V and 2 bases from J, the gap between germline ends came to 5 bases. The length of the CDR3 is 13 residues. This chain's CDR3 is CASSQDNAYEQYF. CDR3 coding DNA: TGCGCCAGCAGCCAAGATAACGCCTACGAGCAGTACTTC.

A word on this clonotype: This may stem from a read error, because a much larger clone lies one nucleotide away. The chain uses TRBV7-2 and TRBJ1-2, with 7 positions matching TRBD1. CDR3 size: 13 residues. CDR1 is SGHTA, CDR2 FQGNSA, per germline. The CDR3: CVSSPSTGSGYTF. The CDR3 DNA reads TGTGTCAGCAGCCCCTCGACAGGGTCGGGCTACACCTTC.

The chain joins TRBV11-3 to TRBJ2-7, with no clear D. This CDR3 comprises 12 residues. Trimming cost V 7 bases and J 6 bases, with 13 bases left between them. Germline V gene data show CDR1 as SGHNT and CDR2 as YENEEA. CDR3 sequence reads: CASTLWVAEQYV. The CDR3 coding sequence is TGTGCCAGCACCCTGTGGGTGGCCGAGCAGTACGTC.

Many counts were recorded for this clonotype. The chain links TRBV7-2 to TRBJ2-1, with D possibly TRBD2 on 6 matching bases. Germline loops: CDR1 SGHTA, CDR2 FQGNSA. V lost 1 base and J 7 bases, leaving 14 bases between the germline ends. This CDR3 contains 15 residues. CDR3 DNA sequence: TGTGCCAGCAGCTTAGGTGCGGGGCCTGAGAATGAGCAGTTCTTC. Its protein product is CASSLGAGPENEQFF. The entire variable domain, with the rest obtained from reference TRBV7-2 and TRBJ2-1, is as follows: GAGVSQSPSNKVTEKGKDVELRCDPISGHTALYWYRQSLGQGLEFLIYFQGNSAPDKSGLPSDRFSAERTGGSVSTLTIQRTQQEDSAVYLCASSLGAGPENEQFFGPGTRLTVL.

In this sample, this clonotype turned up a few times. The CDR3 spells CASSYRRGKTNTGELFF. CDR3 nucleotides: TGTGCCAGCAGTTATAGGAGGGGGAAGACGAACACCGGGGAGCTGTTTTTT. V is TRBV6-2 or TRBV6-3 and J is TRBJ2-2; the D call may be TRBD1 or TRBD2 (6 bases each). The CDR3 consists of 17 residues. Trimming pared 3 bases from V and 0 bases from J, leaving 14 bases between. Germline V gives CDR1 MNHEY, CDR2 SVGEGT.

This clonotype appeared a few times. This chain uses TRBV7-6 with TRBJ1-5; D might be TRBD1 (6 bases). In germline, CDR1 is SGHVS, CDR2 FNYEAQ. Deletions cut 4 bases from V and 3 bases from J, with 13 bases between. The CDR3 has 15 amino acids. The CDR3 DNA follows: TGTGCCAGCAGCTGGTCCCGGGACAACAATCAGCCCCAGCATTTT. Its translation: CASSWSRDNNQPQHF.

V is TRBV5-5 and J is TRBJ1-3, with D perhaps TRBD1 (5 bases). V gave up 5 bases and J gave up 4 bases, with 16 bases separating them. Per germline, CDR1 SGHKS and CDR2 YYEKEE (reference sequence). The CDR3 sequence is 15 residues long. The CDR3 DNA sequence: TGTGCCAGCAGACACCCGAGGGACCGAGGAAACACCATATATTTT. Amino acid sequence: CASRHPRDRGNTIYF.

This clonotype was counted a few times. The rearrangement links TRBV19 to TRBJ1-2, with D hard to call. CDR3 size: 13 residues. The germline CDR1 and CDR2 sequences are LNHDA and SQIVND (reference sequence). Trimming took off 7 bases at V and 5 bases at J, with 14 bases between the two ends. The CDR3 DNA is TGTGCCAGTATGCGGGGAAGAGGATATGGCTACACCTTC. Its translation is CASMRGRGYGYTF.

The chain uses TRBV19 and TRBJ1-2, with 7 positions matching TRBD1. Trimming at V came to 3 bases and at J to 4 bases, leaving 5 bases not matched to a gene. Germline V gives CDR1 LNHDA, CDR2 SQIVND (reference sequence). The CDR3 spans 14 residues. The CDR3 spells CASSMAQGGYGYTF. The CDR3 DNA reads TGTGCCAGTAGTATGGCCCAGGGGGGCTATGGCTACACCTTC.

This clonotype was found a few times. The V gene is TRBV27, the J gene TRBJ2-1; TRBD2 is a possible D gene (5 bases). The CDR3 is 14 amino acids. Deletions cut 3 bases from V and 5 bases from J, with 11 bases between. In germline, CDR1 is MNHEY, CDR2 SMNVEV (reference sequence). CDR3 amino acids: CASSLAGSNNEQFF. The CDR3 DNA is TGTGCCAGCAGTTTGGCGGGTTCTAACAATGAGCAGTTCTTC.

This clonotype showed up just a few times. CDR3 coding DNA: TGTGCCAGCAGGAATGTTTGGGGGGGGACTACGGAAAAGGATAATTCACCCCTCCACTTT. Protein: CASRNVWGGTTEKDNSPLHF. V gene TRBV6-8 combines with J gene TRBJ1-6; tentative D call: TRBD1 (5 bases). Trimming pared 6 bases from V and 5 bases from J, leaving 29 bases between. The CDR3 spans 20 residues. Germline V gene sequence: CDR1 MNHGY, CDR2 SAAAGT.

This chain uses TRBV14 with TRBJ1-5, with 7 bases aligning to TRBD1. CDR1 and CDR2 from the germline V gene are SGHDN and FVKESK. CDR3 length equals 15 residues. The V and J ends lost 1 base and 3 bases, in that order; junction bases with no gene match: 3. CDR3 in amino acids: CASSQGTGVNQPQHF. The CDR3 nucleotides are TGTGCCAGCAGCCAAGGCACAGGGGTCAATCAGCCCCAGCATTTT.

This chain uses TRBV27 with TRBJ1-2; D unresolved. CDR1 and CDR2 from the germline V gene are MNHEY and SMNVEV (reference sequence). The CDR3 length is 13 residues. V was cut by 2 bases and J by 6 bases, with 10 bases left in between. The CDR3 spells CASSLRGFNGYTF. DNA of the CDR3: TGTGCCAGCAGTTTACGGGGATTTAATGGCTACACCTTC.

The J gene is TRBJ2-7, the V gene TRBV19, with 11 bases aligning to TRBD2. Germline CDR1 and CDR2: LNHDA and SQIVND (reference sequence). V lost 5 bases to trimming and J lost 4 bases; unmatched junction nucleotides: 10. CDR3 length equals 16 residues. CDR3 protein: CASSSGLADPPYEQYF. CDR3 bases: TGTGCCAGTAGTTCGGGACTAGCGGACCCTCCGTACGAGCAGTACTTC.

The count of this clonotype is one. The chain joins TRBV6-2 or TRBV6-3 to TRBJ2-2, with D unclear. The CDR3 runs to 14 residues. Trimming left V 11 bases short and J 2 bases short, with 15 bases between. Looked up from germline, CDR1 is MNHEY and CDR2 is SVGEGT. The CDR3 coding sequence is TGTGCCTCAGCTTTAGGGCTCAACACCGGGGAGCTGTTTTTT. Its protein product is CASALGLNTGELFF.

The sample holds a few counts of this clonotype. The CDR3 DNA reads as TGTGCCAGCAGTGACTCCCGAAGGGTAACCTACGAGCAGTACGTC. This gives the protein CASSDSRRVTYEQYV. The genes are TRBV2 and TRBJ2-7; D is undetermined. CDR3 size: 15 residues. Germline CDR1 is SNHLY and CDR2 is FYNNEI. V lost 3 bases, J lost 2 bases, and 14 bases lay in between.

On this clonotype: A read error is possible here, since a much larger clone lies one base away. The chain has TRBV6-1 and TRBJ1-1; TRBD1 is a possible D gene (5 bases). Germline V gene data show CDR1 as MNHNS and CDR2 as SASEGT. The length of the CDR3 is 14 residues. V gave up 8 bases and J gave up 1 base, with 14 bases separating them. This CDR3 is CASYRSDKNTEAFF. The CDR3 DNA follows: TGTGCCAGCTACAGGTCGGATAAGAACACTGAAGCTTTCTTT.

This clonotype has only a few counts. This rearrangement joins TRBV7-6 to TRBJ2-7, with 8 bases matching TRBD1. The CDR3 extends over 13 amino acids. V was pared by 6 bases and J by 6 bases, with 7 bases of the junction left unmatched. Germline values: CDR1 SGHVS, CDR2 FNYEAQ. In nucleotides, the CDR3 is TGTGCCAGCAGATATGGACAGGGAGTCGAGCAGTACTTC. It yields the protein CASRYGQGVEQYF.

The V and J genes are TRBV29-1 and TRBJ1-2, with D possibly being TRBD1 (6 bases). Germline CDR1 reads SQVTM; CDR2 reads ANQGSEA. CDR3 length: 15 residues. Trimming pared 0 bases from V and 4 bases from J, leaving 15 bases between. CDR3 DNA sequence: TGCAGCGTTGAAGAAGGTACAGGGATCAGCTATGGCTACACCTTC. Amino acid sequence: CSVEEGTGISYGYTF.

This clonotype turned up a few times. The CDR3 sequence: CASSLVDELQGWAGELFF. DNA for the CDR3: TGTGCCAGCAGCTTAGTTGACGAACTACAGGGATGGGCCGGGGAGCTGTTTTTT. This rearrangement joins TRBV7-6 to TRBJ2-2; D possibly corresponds to TRBD1 (6 bases). The germline V gene encodes CDR1 SGHVS and CDR2 FNYEAQ. The CDR3 spans 18 residues. Trimming left V 1 base short and J 6 bases short, with 21 bases between.

This clonotype has only a few counts. The rearrangement links TRBV7-8 to TRBJ2-7; D is unclear. CDR1 and CDR2 from the germline V gene are SGHVS and FQNEAQ. This CDR3 has 13 amino acids. V was pared by 6 bases and J by 3 bases, with 12 bases between. Here the CDR3 reads CASSVVGIYEQYF. CDR3 DNA: TGTGCCAGCAGTGTCGTAGGGATCTACGAGCAGTACTTC.

This clonotype was detected ten times or more. The chain recombines TRBV7-6 with TRBJ1-5; 9 positions agree with TRBD1. CDR3 size: 16 residues. CDR1 is SGHVS, CDR2 FNYEAQ, per germline. Trimming cost V 5 bases and J 1 base; bases outside gene matches: 6. CDR3 protein: CASSPRTGASNQPQHF. CDR3 bases: TGTGCCAGCAGCCCACGGACAGGGGCGAGCAATCAGCCCCAGCATTTT.

V gene TRBV27 combines with J gene TRBJ2-7; TRBD1 matches at 9 bases. Trimming removed 3 bases from V and 2 bases from J; junction bases left unmatched: 8. From germline, CDR1 is MNHEY and CDR2 SMNVEV (reference sequence). This CDR3 is built from 16 residues. Here the CDR3 DNA reads TGTGCCAGCAGTTTCCTTCCGGACAGGGGCACCTACGAGCAGTACTTC. Translated: CASSFLPDRGTYEQYF.

This clonotype was observed a handful of times. The genes are TRBV6-6 and TRBJ1-1; TRBD1 might be the D (5 bases). Per germline, CDR1 MNHNY and CDR2 SVGAGI (reference sequence). The germline V and J ends were trimmed by 2 bases and 4 bases, with 8 bases remaining between them. The CDR3 is 13 amino acids. The CDR3 region has the DNA TGTGCCAGCAGTTACGAGGGGAGCACTGAAGCTTTCTTT. The encoded protein is CASSYEGSTEAFF.

The table lists this clonotype with a few counts. The rearrangement links TRBV12-3 or TRBV12-4 to TRBJ2-1; perhaps TRBD2 as D (6 bases). Between the trimmed V and J ends, which lost 3 bases and 4 bases, there was a span of 10 bases. This CDR3 contains 14 residues. CDR3 nucleotide sequence: TGTGCCAGCAGTTTTATCGGGGGTTACAATGAGCAGTTCTTC. The encoded protein is CASSFIGGYNEQFF.